The sample holds a few counts of the clone carrying this T cell receptor (beta chain). Antigen unknown. CD45RO/CCR7/CD25/CD127/CD95/CD27 separated CD4+ naive, central memory, regulatory and stem cell-like memory cells by sorting. Every bit of the isolated RNA underwent reverse transcription, so sequencing read expressed TCRB transcripts. The repertoire was sequenced with immunoSEQ multiplex PCR; TCRdb's copy has only in-frame clones and lacks some. Here the sample spans hundreds of thousands of clones, around 15% being singletons. This specimen belongs to a study of beta chain features in type 1 diabetes. Study as a whole: Across the samples, around 110,000,000 sorted cells were examined in total.

The CDR3 runs 13 residues. Germline V CDR1 and CDR2: MDHEN, SYDVKM. V dropped 2 bases and J dropped 8 bases, with 10 bases sitting between them. Study findings and constraints: Patients' naive, central memory and Treg TCRB repertoires seemed closer to one another than those of healthy donors. People with Type 1 diabetes carried modestly yet significantly shorter TCRB CDR3s in all four CD4+ subsets.

The receptor was derived from a man aged 18 to 30 with type 1 diabetes. Input material: naive CD4+ T cells from blood. The rearrangement joins TRBV28 to TRBJ1-5; D remains ambiguous. The CDR3 DNA follows: TGTGCCAGCAGTTTACCGGTAGGTGAGCCCCAGCATTTT. It is translated as CASSLPVGEPQHF.